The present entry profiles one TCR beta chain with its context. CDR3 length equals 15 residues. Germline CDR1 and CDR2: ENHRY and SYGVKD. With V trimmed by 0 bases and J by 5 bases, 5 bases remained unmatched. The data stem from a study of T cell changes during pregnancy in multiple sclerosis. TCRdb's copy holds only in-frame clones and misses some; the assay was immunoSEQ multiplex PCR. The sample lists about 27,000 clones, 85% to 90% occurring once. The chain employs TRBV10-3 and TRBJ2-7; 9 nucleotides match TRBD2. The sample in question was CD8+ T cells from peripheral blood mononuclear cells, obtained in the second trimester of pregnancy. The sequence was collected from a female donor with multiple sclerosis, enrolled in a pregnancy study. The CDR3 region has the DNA TGTGCCATCAGTGAGTCGGGGGCGGGGGGGGACGAGCAGTACTTC. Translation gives CAISESGAGGDEQYF.